This T cell receptor (beta chain) derives from a study of blood T cells in healthy people across ages. Sample-barcoded 5' priming and a J-beta primer mix drove a second PCR of about 6 to 11 cycles. A single record per CDR3 protein comes from TCRdb applying MiXCR to the 5' RACE reads. The sample records some 1,800,000 distinct CDR3 sequences, 39% being singletons. Per the germline V gene, CDR1 is SGDLS and CDR2 is YYNGEE. The CDR3 length is 15 residues. Trimming stripped 0 bases from V and 0 bases from J, with 8 bases between. Sequencing was performed on blood. The chain employs TRBV9 and TRBJ2-3, with D uncertain. This clonotype was obtained from a human donor in good health. The CDR3 DNA reads as TGTGCCAGCAGCGTAGCGGCAGCTAGCACAGATACGCAGTATTTT. Its translation: CASSVAAASTDTQYF.